This T cell receptor (beta chain) was profiled in a study of cytomegalovirus exposure and HLA in healthy donors. General study results and limits: Cytomegalovirus-associated status was assigned to approximately 160 TCR beta chains. Later analysis found that TCR beta chains associated with HLA were more clonally expanded than other, equally common chains. When a later analysis was performed, an Asian-associated ancestry cluster reportedly had fewer N-insertions than the roughly 670-donor mean.

PCR used 60 Vbeta primers and 13 Jbeta primers. Profiling relied on immunoSEQ multiplex PCR, and the TCRdb table lists in-frame clones only, not all of them. The sample yields over 250,000 clones, roughly 89% seen once. CDR3 length: 17 residues. Germline V gene lookup returns CDR1 SGHTA and CDR2 FQGTGA. V shed 5 bases, J shed 3 bases, and the junction held 11 bases outside the gene matches. On this clone: Its target is unknown.

The chain uses TRBV7-3 and TRBJ2-2; 8 nucleotides match TRBD2. The receptor was derived from a man aged 40-50 years in good health and CMV-seropositive. The sample comprised PBMCs. CDR3 protein: CASSRTSRSGYTGELFF. The DNA for the CDR3 is TGTGCCAGCAGCCGGACTAGCCGGAGCGGCTACACCGGGGAGCTGTTTTTT.